What follows describes a single T cell receptor beta chain. The table came from immunoSEQ multiplex PCR; TCRdb's copy has only in-frame clones and leaves some out. The sample shows about 280,000 clones, just over 85% of them seen only once. The data belong to a study of blood T cell repertoires in COVID-19. About the research overall: Sample material is recorded as cDNA or gDNA derived from T cells, B-cell-depleted T cells, or PBMCs.

The ends lost 6 bases at V and 5 bases at J; junction bases unmatched: 15. Germline V gene sequence: CDR1 MNHEY, CDR2 SVGEGT. The CDR3 is 16 amino acids. Sequences were obtained from peripheral blood. The origin of this receptor is a woman under 40 with active or convalescent COVID-19. The chain combines TRBV6-2 or TRBV6-3 with TRBJ1-1, with 7 bases matching TRBD1. The CDR3 DNA reads TGTGCCAGCAGCCCTTCGACAGGGCTGGTTGGGACTGAAGCTTTCTTT. This sequence encodes CASSPSTGLVGTEAFF.